A selection of T cell receptor beta chains follows, all from one sample in a study of identical twins. MiXCR was run by TCRdb on the 5' RACE reads, yielding one entry per CDR3 protein. The sample has fewer than 550,000 distinct CDR3 sequences, roughly 13% seen once. Another study also made use of these data, one on yellow fever vaccine responses in identical twins.

The specimen was CD4+ T cells sorted from blood. These receptor sequences come from a woman aged 18-35 years in good health. Both conserved end residues are part of each CDR3. The D gene is left open where the match is weak. Some rows have no size entry. The others give once, few or many, or a class for an expanded clone.

few	TRBV29-1	TRBD1	TRBJ2-7	CSAGQGGSYEQYF	TGCAGCGCCGGACAGGGTGGCTCCTACGAGCAGTACTTC
.	TRBV19	.	TRBJ2-3	CARGRSPMADTQYF	TGTGCCAGGGGACGGTCCCCAATGGCAGATACGCAGTATTTT
few	TRBV20-1	.	TRBJ1-4	CSARARSVATNEKLFF	TGCAGTGCTAGAGCCCGATCGGTCGCAACTAATGAAAAACTGTTTTTT
few	TRBV7-2	TRBD1	TRBJ2-7	CASSTAGTGDEQYF	TGTGCCAGCAGCACCGCCGGGACAGGGGACGAGCAGTACTTC
.	TRBV11-1	.	TRBJ2-6	CASSLVGSLGANVLTF	TGTGCCAGCAGCTTAGTCGGGAGCCTTGGGGCCAACGTCCTGACTTTC
few	TRBV6-5	.	TRBJ1-1	CASSWTPYTEAFF	TGTGCCAGCAGTTGGACCCCCTACACTGAAGCTTTCTTT
few	TRBV3-1	.	TRBJ1-3	CASSSDSSGNTIYF	TGTGCCAGCAGTTCAGACTCATCTGGAAACACCATATATTTT
.	TRBV6-2/TRBV6-3	.	TRBJ2-1	CASSGGRETNERFF	TGTGCCAGCAGCGGGGGCAGGGAGACCAATGAGCGTTTCTTC
.	TRBV14	.	TRBJ1-4	CASSRIGGGNEKLFF	TGTGCCAGCAGCCGCATAGGGGGGGGCAATGAAAAACTGTTTTTT
few	TRBV28	TRBD2	TRBJ2-1	CASSLLTSGGDNEQFF	TGTGCCAGCAGTCTCCTTACTAGCGGGGGGGACAATGAGCAGTTCTTC
few	TRBV6-1	TRBD1	TRBJ2-2	CASSLKQGAESGELFF	TGTGCCAGCAGTCTTAAACAGGGGGCAGAAAGCGGGGAGCTGTTTTTT
few	TRBV2	TRBD1	TRBJ2-3	CASRKGQGTDTQYF	TGTGCCAGCAGGAAAGGACAGGGGACAGATACGCAGTATTTT
few	TRBV28	TRBD1	TRBJ1-4	CASSRGGAGDSGEKLFF	TGTGCCAGCAGTCGAGGGGGCGCGGGGGATTCGGGTGAAAAACTGTTTTTT
.	TRBV10-3	.	TRBJ2-3	CAISESGGGRTDTQYF	TGTGCCATCAGTGAGTCTGGCGGGGGCCGCACAGATACGCAGTATTTT
once	TRBV20-1	.	TRBJ2-7	CAVPSVYEQYF	TGCGCCGTCCCCTCAGTCTACGAGCAGTACTTC
.	TRBV4-2	TRBD1	TRBJ2-7	CASSQDSVGQGSSYEQYF	TGTGCCAGCAGCCAAGATAGTGTCGGACAGGGCAGCTCCTACGAGCAGTACTTC
many	TRBV29-1	.	TRBJ2-3	CSVEARGPDTQYF	TGCAGCGTTGAGGCGCGGGGCCCAGATACGCAGTATTTT
many	TRBV3-1	.	TRBJ2-7	CASSPLMEGSEQYF	TGTGCCAGCAGCCCGCTCATGGAGGGTTCCGAGCAGTACTTC
few	TRBV4-1	.	TRBJ2-2	CASSQATNTGELFF	TGCGCCAGCAGCCAGGCGACGAACACCGGGGAGCTGTTTTTT
many	TRBV12-3/TRBV12-4	TRBD2	TRBJ2-1	CASSRLAGGVNEQFF	TGTGCCAGCAGTCGACTAGCGGGAGGGGTGAATGAGCAGTTCTTC
few	TRBV20-1	.	TRBJ2-5	CSAPRGLAVIQETQYF	TGCAGTGCCCCCAGGGGGCTAGCGGTGATTCAAGAGACCCAGTACTTC
few	TRBV6-1	.	TRBJ2-5	CASSESLGTQYF	TGTGCCAGCAGTGAGTCATTGGGGACCCAGTACTTC
many	TRBV5-1	TRBD2	TRBJ2-1	CASSLLRLAGGSSYNEQFF	TGCGCCAGCAGCTTGTTGAGACTAGCGGGGGGGAGCTCCTACAATGAGCAGTTCTTC
.	TRBV12-5	TRBD2	TRBJ2-1	CASGSSGKYNEQFF	TGTGCTAGTGGTTCCAGCGGGAAGTACAATGAGCAGTTCTTC
.	TRBV7-9	TRBD2	TRBJ2-1	CASSLRLAGDVEQFF	TGTGCCAGCAGCTTACGACTAGCGGGAGATGTTGAGCAGTTCTTC
few	TRBV4-2	.	TRBJ2-2	CASSQETSQNTGELFF	TGTGCCAGCAGCCAGGAAACTTCTCAGAACACCGGGGAGCTGTTTTTT
.	TRBV11-2	.	TRBJ1-2	CASSQDRVGGYTF	TGTGCCAGCAGCCAGGACAGAGTAGGTGGCTACACCTTC
.	TRBV3-1	.	TRBJ2-3	CASSQVQGAGNTQYF	TGTGCCAGCAGCCAAGTTCAGGGCGCGGGAAATACGCAGTATTTT
many	TRBV5-1	TRBD1	TRBJ2-5	CASSLGQGNYQETQYF	TGCGCCAGCAGCTTGGGACAGGGAAATTACCAAGAGACCCAGTACTTC
.	TRBV12-3/TRBV12-4	.	TRBJ1-4	CASSLGSGEKLFF	TGTGCCAGCAGTTTAGGGTCGGGTGAAAAACTGTTTTTT
few	TRBV7-9	.	TRBJ2-2	CASSRRNTPTGELFF	TGTGCCAGCAGCCGACGTAACACCCCGACCGGGGAGCTGTTTTTT
many	TRBV18	TRBD1	TRBJ2-1	CASSPSGQEGNEQFF	TGTGCCAGCTCACCATCGGGACAGGAGGGCAATGAGCAGTTCTTC
few	TRBV11-2	.	TRBJ2-1	CASSLEQGLLEFF	TGTGCCAGCAGCTTAGAACAAGGTCTACTAGAGTTCTTC
.	TRBV28	.	TRBJ2-1	CASNRAGYEQFF	TGTGCCAGCAATAGAGCGGGCTATGAGCAGTTCTTC
.	TRBV27	TRBD2	TRBJ2-1	CASGRDYYNEQFF	TGTGCCAGCGGGCGGGACTACTACAATGAGCAGTTCTTC
.	TRBV6-1	.	TRBJ2-6	CASKPSAGAGANVLTF	TGTGCCAGCAAACCCTCCGCAGGGGCTGGGGCCAACGTCCTGACTTTC
.	TRBV27	.	TRBJ2-1	CASSLKVPSYNEQFF	TGTGCCAGCAGTTTAAAGGTCCCCTCCTACAATGAGCAGTTCTTC
.	TRBV12-3/TRBV12-4	TRBD1	TRBJ2-7	CASRGPGQGRDEQYF	TGTGCCAGCAGGGGACCGGGACAGGGGAGGGACGAGCAGTACTTC
many	TRBV12-3/TRBV12-4	TRBD1	TRBJ2-2	CASTPRGQGIGELFF	TGTGCCAGCACCCCCCGCGGACAGGGGATCGGGGAGCTGTTTTTT
.	TRBV20-1	.	TRBJ1-2	CSAPGPGAAGYTF	TGCAGTGCCCCAGGGCCGGGTGCGGCTGGCTACACCTTC
few	TRBV5-1	TRBD1	TRBJ1-5	CASSLEQGAQPQHF	TGCGCCAGCAGCTTGGAACAGGGGGCTCAGCCCCAGCATTTT